This record looks at one T cell receptor (beta chain) sequence and its context. The antigen remains unidentified. These data originate in a study of CD8+ T cells in alopecia areata. Investigators isolated RNA and reverse transcribed it into cDNA to act as the sequencing template. Only in-frame clones appear in the TCRdb table, and some are missing; sequencing was by immunoSEQ multiplex PCR. The top ten clones hold about 4.4% of a sample with about 150,000 clones, 50% to 65% of them seen once. General observations from the study: Normal scalp had lower clonality than lesional scalp, with alopecia totalis/universalis lesions showing this most strongly.

Germline V gene lookup returns CDR1 SGHRS and CDR2 YFSETQ. J was trimmed by 2 bases and V by 4 bases; bases with no gene match: 3. This CDR3 has 15 residues. Sequenced sample: CD4+ T cells sorted from blood. The clonotype comes from a human donor in good health. The chain couples TRBV5-1 to TRBJ2-6; 7 bases align to TRBD1. The CDR3 sequence is CASSRGQPGANVLTF. CDR3 sequence (DNA): TGCGCCAGCAGCAGGGGACAGCCTGGGGCCAACGTCCTGACTTTC. Full variable domain (rest looked up from reference TRBV5-1 and TRBJ2-6): KAGVTQTPRYLIKTRGQQVTLSCSPISGHRSVSWYQQTPGQGLQFLFEYFSETQRNKGNFPGRFSGRQFSNSRSEMNVSTLELGDSALYLCASSRGQPGANVLTFGAGSRLTVL.